The 8 T cell receptor beta chains below all came from one sample that was sequenced in a study of shared clonotypes between healthy human individuals. Generated by immunoSEQ multiplex PCR, the TCRdb table keeps only in-frame clones and is missing some. The sample records a few million clones, approximately 93% being singletons. The source material was naive CD4+ T cells from PBMCs. Subset: CD45RA+ positively selected. The receptor source for this set is a man younger than 35 in good health. Some clones in this sample may be carry-over from other donors' samples.

The rearrangement links TRBV4-1 to TRBJ1-1, with D perhaps matching TRBD1 (6 bases). The CDR3 length is 16 residues. V was shortened by 1 base and J by 10 bases, with 22 bases between the two germline ends. Germline V lookup: CDR1 MGHRA, CDR2 YSYEKL. CDR3 region: CASSQAFRTDSGPAFF. The CDR3 DNA follows: TGCGCCAGCAGCCAAGCTTTCCGGACAGACTCTGGCCCAGCTTTCTTT.

Worth noting for this clone: The sample has other DNA sequences that encode this CDR3 too. J is TRBJ1-1 and V is TRBV5-1; D unclear. The CDR3 contains 14 residues. V lost 0 bases and J 2 bases, leaving 8 bases between the germline ends. From germline, CDR1 is SGHRS and CDR2 YFSETQ. CDR3 sequence: CASSLAVGNTEAFF. The CDR3 DNA sequence: TGCGCCAGCAGCTTGGCCGTGGGTAACACTGAAGCTTTCTTT. Supplemented by reference TRBV5-1 and TRBJ1-1, the full variable domain reads KAGVTQTPRYLIKTRGQQVTLSCSPISGHRSVSWYQQTPGQGLQFLFEYFSETQRNKGNFPGRFSGRQFSNSRSEMNVSTLELGDSALYLCASSLAVGNTEAFFGQGTRLTVV.

This clone was seen a single time. J is TRBJ2-3 and V is TRBV18; 7 bases line up with TRBD2. The CDR3 sequence is 15 residues long. Germline trimming cut 4 bases from V and 1 base from J; bases unmatched to any gene: 5. From germline, CDR1 is KGHSH and CDR2 LQKENI. The CDR3 DNA sequence: TGTGCCAGCTCACTTGGACTAGGGGGCACAGATACGCAGTATTTT. This encodes CASSLGLGGTDTQYF.

The chain combines TRBV5-4 with TRBJ2-5; the match to TRBD2 covers 9 bases. V lost 5 bases, J lost 1 base, and 6 bases stayed unmatched. Germline CDR1 SGHNT, CDR2 YYREEE (reference sequence). CDR3 length: 15 amino acids. DNA of the CDR3: TGTGCCAGCAGAACTAGCGGGCCAGTCCAAGAGACCCAGTACTTC. This codes for CASRTSGPVQETQYF.

The rearrangement uses TRBV5-8 and TRBJ1-2; D is undetermined. This CDR3 spans 12 amino acids. Looked up from germline, CDR1 is SGHTS and CDR2 is YDEGEE. Trimming cost V 2 bases and J 10 bases, with 12 bases left between them. The CDR3 sequence: CASSFMSPLYTF. For the CDR3, the DNA is TGTGCCAGCAGCTTTATGTCCCCTCTCTACACCTTC.

The sample holds one count of this clone. The rearrangement uses TRBV5-6 and TRBJ2-5; 7 bases are a match to TRBD2. Gene TRBJ2-7 matches the end of the DNA better, so the J call may be wrong. This CDR3 contains 15 residues. Germline loops: CDR1 SGHDT, CDR2 YYEEEE. CDR3 coding DNA: TGTGCCAGCAGCCAAGGACTAGGAGGTTTGTACGAGCAGTACTTC. It is translated as CASSQGLGGLYEQYF.

The J gene is TRBJ2-7, the V gene TRBV5-8; 8 bases match TRBD2. V lost 6 bases and J lost 10; bases outside the gene matches: 15. The CDR3 is 14 amino acids. CDR1 SGHTS and CDR2 YDEGEE come from the germline V gene. CDR3 nucleotides: TGTGCCAGCAACTTCCCTAGCGGGCGCTCGGACCAGTACTTC. Translation gives CASNFPSGRSDQYF.

J is TRBJ2-7 and V is TRBV28; perhaps TRBD2 as D (8 bases). Germline V gene data show CDR1 as MDHEN and CDR2 as SYDVKM. The CDR3 runs to 13 residues. The V end was cut by 4 bases, the J end by 9 bases, with 16 bases between. CDR3 DNA sequence: TGTGCCAGCAGTTCCGGACAGGCGGGGGGGCAGTACTTC. Residues: CASSSGQAGGQYF.